This T cell receptor beta chain was retrieved from a study of blood T cell repertoires in COVID-19. Original methodology: How many nucleated cells were present was estimated from reference gene primer amplification. The table came from immunoSEQ multiplex PCR; TCRdb's copy has only in-frame clones and leaves some out. For V, J and clone size, that table is used; D and trimming come from the DNA. The table has about 36,000 clones, around 85% seen once. CDR1 is SGHDT, CDR2 YYEEEE, per germline. The V and J ends lost 2 bases and 0 bases respectively, with 5 bases between them. This CDR3 region has 14 residues.

The specimen was peripheral blood. The receptor's source is a man aged 50 to 59 with active COVID-19. The chain recombines TRBV5-6 with TRBJ2-2; a possible D gene is TRBD2 (5 bases). Written as DNA, the CDR3 is TGTGCCAGCAGCTTCGGGGCGAACACCGGGGAGCTGTTTTTT. Its protein product is CASSFGANTGELFF.